These 3 T cell receptor beta chains originate from one sample sequenced in a study of cytomegalovirus exposure and HLA in healthy donors. 13 Jbeta primers and 60 Vbeta primers were used for the PCR. Repertoires were generated with immunoSEQ multiplex PCR, while TCRdb's copy carries only in-frame clones and drops some. The data hold 150,000 to 200,000 clones, with around 81% observed a single time. Sequenced: PBMCs. Source of these receptors: a man aged 18 to 30 in good health and CMV-seronegative.

The CDR3 reads CASGLGSITGGYGYTF. CDR3 nucleotides: TGTGCTAGTGGTTTGGGATCGATTACAGGGGGCTATGGCTACACCTTC. The J gene is TRBJ1-2, the V gene TRBV12-5; TRBD1 matches 8 bases. V gave up 1 base and J gave up 4 bases; unmatched junction bases: 8. This CDR3 region has 16 residues. Looked up from germline, CDR1 is LGHNT and CDR2 is FRNRAP.

The chain joins TRBV4-3 to TRBJ2-5; tentatively, D is TRBD2 (5 bases). V lost 4 bases to trimming and J lost 2 bases, with 11 bases between them. This CDR3 is built from 14 residues. CDR1 and CDR2 from the germline V gene are LGHNA and YSLEER. CDR3 sequence: CASSPLSGQETQYF. CDR3 sequence (DNA): TGCGCCAGCAGCCCCCTGAGCGGACAAGAGACCCAGTACTTC.

This clone was seen a handful of times. This sequence joins TRBV15 and TRBJ2-1; D ambiguous. CDR3 length: 13 amino acids. Trimming pared 5 bases from V and 6 bases from J, leaving 11 bases between. Germline V gene data show CDR1 as LNHNV and CDR2 as YYDKDF (reference sequence). DNA of the CDR3: TGTGCCACCAGCGAGCGAGCGAGCAATGAGCAGTTCTTC. Its protein product is CATSERASNEQFF.